This T cell receptor (beta chain) was identified during a study of cytomegalovirus exposure and HLA in healthy donors. Whole-study findings and limits: Cytomegalovirus-associated status was assigned to about 170 TCR beta chains. Most CMV-associated TCR beta chains were later found to appear HLA-restricted.

With regard to this clone: Its antigen remains unknown.

The PCR was carried out with 60 Vbeta primers and 13 Jbeta primers. Profiled with immunoSEQ multiplex PCR; TCRdb holds only in-frame clones, not every one. The data hold about 130,000 clones, with 75% to 85% observed a single time. Germline CDR1 reads MNHEY; CDR2 reads SMNVEV (reference sequence). V was clipped by 2 bases and J by 8 bases; unmatched bases: 8. This CDR3 has 14 residues. The sequence was collected from a girl between 2 and 10 years old in good health and CMV-seronegative. The chain recombines TRBV27 with TRBJ1-2; 7 positions match TRBD1. The sequencing input was PBMCs. CDR3 in amino acids: CASSLGGTAGGYTF. Here the CDR3 DNA reads TGTGCCAGCAGTTTAGGCGGGACAGCCGGCGGCTACACCTTC.